These 27 T cell receptor beta chains share one sample of origin, sequenced in a study of shared clonotypes between healthy human individuals. The protocol was immunoSEQ multiplex PCR, while the TCRdb copy is restricted to in-frame clones and leaves out a portion. The data contain 2 million to 2.5 million clones, 92% of them seen just once; the ten biggest clones take up roughly 0.34%. The sequenced material came from naive CD4+ T cells from PBMCs. Noted subset: CD45RA+ positively selected. The receptors here all came from a man aged 18 to 29 in good health. Some clones in this sample may be carry-over from other donors' samples.

This chain joins TRBV5-8 and TRBJ2-7, with D maybe TRBD1 (5 bases). The CDR3 runs 15 residues. Germline assignment: CDR1 SGHTS and CDR2 YDEGEE. V was trimmed by 5 bases and J by 1 base, leaving 16 bases between them. CDR3 DNA: TGTGCCAGCAGAGCGCCAGGGCGGAGTTCCTACGAGCAGTACTTC. Translating gives CASRAPGRSSYEQYF.

This clone has just one count. This chain links TRBV7-2 with TRBJ1-1; D ambiguous. The V end lost 8 bases, the J end lost 10 bases, and 11 bases lay between the germline ends. The CDR3 is made up of 10 amino acids. The germline gives CDR1 SGHTA, CDR2 FQGNSA. CDR3 sequence: CASGKSGAFF. CDR3 bases: TGTGCCAGCGGCAAGAGTGGAGCTTTCTTT.

The rearrangement uses TRBV28 and TRBJ2-7; D gene ambiguous. This CDR3 region has 14 residues. Trimming stripped 2 bases from V and 5 bases from J, with 13 bases between. The germline CDR1 and CDR2 sequences are MDHEN and SYDVKM. The CDR3 loop is CASSLIGPANEQYF. The CDR3 region has the DNA TGTGCCAGCAGTTTAATCGGGCCCGCCAACGAGCAGTACTTC.

The V gene is TRBV2, the J gene TRBJ2-7, with TRBD2 matching 11 bases. V was clipped by 7 bases and J by 7 bases; unmatched bases: 12. The length of the CDR3 is 15 residues. From germline, CDR1 is SNHLY and CDR2 FYNNEI. CDR3 nucleotide sequence: TGTGCCAGCACCAAGTTAGCGGGAGGGCCGGGGGAGCAGTACTTC. This gives the protein CASTKLAGGPGEQYF. Based on the CDR3 plus reference TRBV2 and TRBJ2-7, the full variable domain is EPEVTQTPSHQVTQMGQEVILRCVPISNHLYFYWYRQILGQKVEFLVSFYNNEISEKSEIFDDQFSVERPDGSNFTLKIRSTKLEDSAMYFCASTKLAGGPGEQYFGPGTRLTVT.

The J gene is TRBJ1-2, the V gene TRBV7-6, with a weak D call TRBD1 (5 bases). Trimming took 2 bases from V and 3 from J, leaving 7 bases between them. The germline V gene encodes CDR1 SGHVS and CDR2 FNYEAQ. The length of the CDR3 is 13 residues. CDR3 sequence reads: CASSLMGDYGYTF. CDR3 coding DNA: TGTGCCAGCAGCTTAATGGGGGACTATGGCTACACCTTC.

This sequence joins TRBV5-1 and TRBJ2-5; no firm D call. V lost 1 base to trimming and J lost 0 bases, with 16 bases between them. The CDR3 is made up of 17 amino acids. Germline CDR1 is SGHRS and CDR2 is YFSETQ. This CDR3 reads CASSLIRAGRYQETQYF. For the CDR3, the DNA is TGCGCCAGCAGCTTGATTCGTGCAGGACGTTACCAAGAGACCCAGTACTTC.

The chain links TRBV19 to TRBJ2-6; D may be TRBD1 or TRBD2 (5 bases each). Deletions cut 9 bases from V and 2 bases from J, with 14 bases between. Germline CDR1 and CDR2: LNHDA and SQIVND (reference sequence). The CDR3 is 15 residues long. The CDR3 is CASLTGAAGANVLTF. In DNA, the CDR3 is TGTGCCAGCCTCACCGGGGCCGCTGGGGCCAACGTCCTGACTTTC.

The chain has TRBV20-1 and TRBJ2-7; D ambiguous. The CDR3 runs to 11 residues. Trimming took 1 base from V and 4 from J, leaving 5 bases between them. Germline assignment: CDR1 DFQATT and CDR2 SNEGSKA (reference sequence). The CDR3 nucleotides read TGCAGTGCTAGAGTTGAGTACGAGCAGTACTTC. It translates to CSARVEYEQYF.

The CDR3 is CAFSDLGGDEQYF. CDR3 sequence (DNA): TGTGCCTTCTCGGACCTAGGGGGTGACGAGCAGTACTTC. V usage is TRBV28 and J usage is TRBJ2-7; tentative D call: TRBD1 (6 bases). V was trimmed by 11 bases and J by 5 bases, leaving 19 bases between them. The germline V gene has CDR1 MDHEN and CDR2 SYDVKM. The CDR3 loop spans 13 amino acids.

Only a few counts were recorded for this clone. The V and J genes are TRBV7-9 and TRBJ1-1; no firm D call. Per germline, CDR1 SEHNR and CDR2 FQNEAQ (reference sequence). Trimming pared 1 base from V and 4 bases from J, leaving 10 bases between. This CDR3 region has 14 residues. The CDR3 sequence is CASSLVGIFTEAFF. DNA of the CDR3: TGTGCCAGCAGCTTAGTTGGGATTTTCACTGAAGCTTTCTTT.

The gene calls are TRBV2 and TRBJ1-2; D might be TRBD1 (5 bases). The V end lost 6 bases, the J end lost 14 bases, and 22 bases lay between the germline ends. CDR3 length: 13 residues. Germline CDR1 and CDR2: SNHLY and FYNNEI. The CDR3 reads CASRTDSASMGTF. CDR3 DNA: TGTGCCAGCAGAACCGACAGCGCCAGCATGGGGACCTTC.

J is TRBJ2-7 and V is TRBV6-1; D uncertain. The germline V gene has CDR1 MNHNS and CDR2 SASEGT. The V and J ends lost 7 bases and 0 bases respectively, with 7 bases between them. The CDR3 runs 12 residues. CDR3 region: CASTGISYEQYF. DNA for the CDR3: TGTGCCAGCACTGGTATCTCCTACGAGCAGTACTTC.

The chain employs TRBV27 and TRBJ1-1; possible D gene TRBD1, 5 bases. V was trimmed by 4 bases and J by 2 bases, leaving 11 bases between them. CDR3 length: 14 residues. CDR1 and CDR2 (germline): MNHEY, SMNVEV (reference sequence). The CDR3 loop reads CASSSRTSNTEAFF. CDR3 nucleotides: TGTGCCAGCAGTTCCAGGACATCCAACACTGAAGCTTTCTTT.

The gene calls are TRBV9 and TRBJ2-5, with a tentative D call TRBD2 (6 bases). V lost 0 bases, J lost 4 bases, and 16 bases lay in between. This CDR3 has 16 residues. Per germline, CDR1 SGDLS and CDR2 YYNGEE. CDR3 loop: CASSVGSRGRGETQYF. Here the CDR3 DNA reads TGTGCCAGCAGCGTAGGTTCCCGCGGGCGGGGAGAGACCCAGTACTTC.

The J gene is TRBJ2-7, the V gene TRBV5-4; 8 positions agree with TRBD2. V lost 4 bases to trimming and J lost 3 bases; unmatched junction nucleotides: 6. The CDR3 totals 14 residues. Germline V gene sequence: CDR1 SGHNT, CDR2 YYREEE (reference sequence). CDR3 region: CASSLGGAGYEQYF. The CDR3 DNA reads TGTGCCAGCAGCCTCGGGGGGGCAGGCTACGAGCAGTACTTC.

The chain recombines TRBV15 with TRBJ2-1; D is ambiguous. Germline values: CDR1 LNHNV, CDR2 YYDKDF (reference sequence). This CDR3 region has 14 residues. The V gene lost 2 bases and the J gene lost 3 bases, with 8 bases spanning the gap. CDR3 DNA sequence: TGTGCCACCAGCAGATCGGACGGCTACAATGAGCAGTTCTTC. Translating it yields CATSRSDGYNEQFF.

V usage is TRBV19 and J usage is TRBJ1-1; 8 positions agree with TRBD1. The length of the CDR3 is 14 residues. Losses at the gene ends were 6 bases for V and 5 bases for J; bases not matched to a gene: 8. CDR1 LNHDA and CDR2 SQIVND come from the germline V gene (reference sequence). The CDR3 DNA reads TGTGCCAGTAGGTACAGGGGGAGGAAAACTGAAGCTTTCTTT. Residues: CASRYRGRKTEAFF.

In nucleotides, the CDR3 is TGTGCCAGCAGCTTAGATGGGGCTGTCCGCTCCTACGAGCAGTACTTC. Translation: CASSLDGAVRSYEQYF. The J gene is TRBJ2-7, the V gene TRBV7-9; TRBD1 might be the D (5 bases). Looked up from germline, CDR1 is SEHNR and CDR2 is FQNEAQ (reference sequence). Trimming took off 1 base at V and 0 bases at J, with 13 bases between the two ends. This CDR3 is built from 16 residues.

J is TRBJ2-7 and V is TRBV6-5, with 7 bases matching TRBD1. CDR1 is MNHEY, CDR2 SVGAGI, per germline. The CDR3 has 12 residues. After removal of 6 bases from V and 6 bases from J, the junction contained 5 bases not matched to a gene. The chain's CDR3 is CASSTTGSEQYF. CDR3 in DNA: TGTGCCAGCAGCACGACAGGGAGCGAGCAGTACTTC.

About this clone itself: The sample has other DNA sequences that encode this CDR3 too. The chain uses TRBV10-3 and TRBJ2-7, with no clear D. Looked up from germline, CDR1 is ENHRY and CDR2 is SYGVKD. Trimming took 4 bases from V and 2 from J, leaving 6 bases between them. The CDR3 spans 12 residues. CDR3 DNA sequence: TGTGCCATCAGTGGCACAGCCTACGAGCAGTACTTC. Protein sequence: CAISGTAYEQYF.

The chain combines TRBV5-1 with TRBJ2-6; D is ambiguous. The ends were cut back, 7 bases at V and 0 bases at J, with 8 bases in the middle. The germline V gene encodes CDR1 SGHRS and CDR2 YFSETQ. There are 14 residues in the CDR3. CDR3: CASRRSSGANVLTF. The CDR3 region has the DNA TGCGCCAGCCGACGCAGCTCTGGGGCCAACGTCCTGACTTTC. Filled out from reference TRBV5-1 and TRBJ2-6, the complete variable domain reads KAGVTQTPRYLIKTRGQQVTLSCSPISGHRSVSWYQQTPGQGLQFLFEYFSETQRNKGNFPGRFSGRQFSNSRSEMNVSTLELGDSALYLCASRRSSGANVLTFGAGSRLTVL.

The chain has TRBV11-2 and TRBJ1-2, with D hard to call. Trimming took 3 bases from V and 1 from J, leaving 12 bases between them. The CDR3 contains 15 residues. CDR1 and CDR2 from the germline V gene are SGHAT and FQNNGV. This CDR3 is CASSLGPTVNYGYTF. In nucleotides, the CDR3 is TGTGCCAGCAGCTTGGGTCCGACGGTTAACTATGGCTACACCTTC.

The chain employs TRBV10-3 and TRBJ2-3; unclear D gene. Germline lookup yields CDR1 ENHRY and CDR2 SYGVKD. V was trimmed by 6 bases and J by 2 bases, leaving 6 bases between them. The CDR3 runs 12 residues. The CDR3: CAIRDYTDTQYF. DNA for the CDR3: TGTGCCATCAGGGATTACACAGATACGCAGTATTTT.

The V call is TRBV6-6, the J call TRBJ2-7, with D perhaps matching TRBD1 (7 bases). V was pared by 6 bases and J by 5 bases, with 17 bases between. Germline loops: CDR1 MNHNY, CDR2 SVGAGI (reference sequence). The CDR3 covers 14 residues. CDR3 in amino acids: CASSLRGETNEQYF. CDR3 nucleotides: TGTGCCAGCAGCCTCAGGGGGGAGACGAACGAGCAGTACTTC.

In regard to this clone: Other DNA sequences of this sample code for an identical CDR3. The rearrangement links TRBV5-1 to TRBJ1-5, with D hard to call. Germline V CDR1 and CDR2: SGHRS, YFSETQ. This CDR3 is 13 amino acids long. V lost 4 bases and J 5 bases, leaving 10 bases between the germline ends. This CDR3 is CASSPGGDQPQHF. The DNA of the CDR3 is TGCGCCAGCAGCCCCGGCGGCGATCAGCCCCAGCATTTT.

This sequence joins TRBV19 and TRBJ1-4; 9 bases map to TRBD1. Germline loops: CDR1 LNHDA, CDR2 SQIVND (reference sequence). The CDR3 spans 15 residues. J was trimmed by 10 bases and V by 4 bases; bases with no gene match: 10. CDR3 residues: CASSTSGTGLGKLFF. DNA for the CDR3: TGTGCCAGTAGTACCTCCGGGACAGGGTTGGGAAAACTGTTTTTT. The whole variable domain, remainder taken from reference TRBV19 and TRBJ1-4, is DGGITQSPKYLFRKEGQNVTLSCEQNLNHDAMYWYRQDPGQGLRLIYYSQIVNDFQKGDIAEGYSVSREKKESFPLTVTSAQKNPTAFYLCASSTSGTGLGKLFFGSGTQLSVL.

This sequence joins TRBV10-3 and TRBJ2-3; D remains ambiguous. Germline V gene sequence: CDR1 ENHRY, CDR2 SYGVKD. The CDR3 contains 11 residues. V was cut by 6 bases and J by 15 bases, with 16 bases left in between. The CDR3 reads CAISPGPALYF. In DNA, the CDR3 is TGTGCCATCAGCCCGGGCCCAGCCCTTTATTTT.